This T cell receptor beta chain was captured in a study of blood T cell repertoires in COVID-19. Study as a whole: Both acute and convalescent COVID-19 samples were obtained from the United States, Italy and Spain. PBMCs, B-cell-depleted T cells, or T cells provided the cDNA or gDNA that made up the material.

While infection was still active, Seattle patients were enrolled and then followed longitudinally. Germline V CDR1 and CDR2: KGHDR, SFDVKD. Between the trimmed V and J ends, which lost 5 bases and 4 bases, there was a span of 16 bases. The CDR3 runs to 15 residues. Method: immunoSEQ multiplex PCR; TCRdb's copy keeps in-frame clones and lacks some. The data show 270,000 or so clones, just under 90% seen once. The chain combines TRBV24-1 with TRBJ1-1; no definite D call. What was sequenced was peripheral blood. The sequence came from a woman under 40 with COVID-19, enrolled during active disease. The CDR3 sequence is CATSASLGLGTEAFF. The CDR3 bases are TGTGCCACCAGTGCGTCCCTCGGTCTTGGCACTGAAGCTTTCTTT.